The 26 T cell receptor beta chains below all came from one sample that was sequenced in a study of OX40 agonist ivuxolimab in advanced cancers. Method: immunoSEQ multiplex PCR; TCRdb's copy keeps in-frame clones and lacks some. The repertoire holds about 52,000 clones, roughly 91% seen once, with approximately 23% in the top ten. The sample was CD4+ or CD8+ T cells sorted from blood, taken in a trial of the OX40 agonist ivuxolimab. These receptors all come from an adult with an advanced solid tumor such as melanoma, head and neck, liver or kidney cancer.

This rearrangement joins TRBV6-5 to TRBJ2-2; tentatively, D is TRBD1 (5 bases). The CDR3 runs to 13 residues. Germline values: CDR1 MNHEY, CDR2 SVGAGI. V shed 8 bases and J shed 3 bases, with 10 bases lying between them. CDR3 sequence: CASLQADTGELFF. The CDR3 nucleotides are TGTGCCAGCTTACAGGCCGACACCGGGGAGCTGTTTTTT.

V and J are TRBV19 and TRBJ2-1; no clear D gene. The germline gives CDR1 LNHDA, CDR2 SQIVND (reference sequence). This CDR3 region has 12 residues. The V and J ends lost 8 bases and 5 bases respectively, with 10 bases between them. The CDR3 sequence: CASGVPNNEQFF. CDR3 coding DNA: TGTGCCAGTGGAGTCCCGAACAATGAGCAGTTCTTC.

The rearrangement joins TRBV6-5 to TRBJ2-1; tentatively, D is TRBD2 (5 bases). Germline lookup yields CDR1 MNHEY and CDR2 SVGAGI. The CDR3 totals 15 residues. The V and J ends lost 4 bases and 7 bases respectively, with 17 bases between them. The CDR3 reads CASSSSSMAVNEQFF. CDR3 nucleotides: TGTGCCAGCAGTTCATCTAGCATGGCAGTTAATGAGCAGTTCTTC.

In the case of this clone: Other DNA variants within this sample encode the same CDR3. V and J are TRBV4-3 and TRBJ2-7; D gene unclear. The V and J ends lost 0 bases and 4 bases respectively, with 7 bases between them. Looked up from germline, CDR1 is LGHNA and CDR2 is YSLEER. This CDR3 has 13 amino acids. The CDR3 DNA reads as TGCGCCAGCAGCCAAGATGGCGGTTACGAGCAGTACTTC. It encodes CASSQDGGYEQYF.

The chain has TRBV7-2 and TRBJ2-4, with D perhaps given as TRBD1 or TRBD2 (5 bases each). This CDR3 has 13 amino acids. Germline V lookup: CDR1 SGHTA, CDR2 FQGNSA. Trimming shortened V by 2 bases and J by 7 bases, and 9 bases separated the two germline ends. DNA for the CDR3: TGTGCCAGCAGCTTACAGGGCGGGAACATTCAGTACTTC. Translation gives CASSLQGGNIQYF.

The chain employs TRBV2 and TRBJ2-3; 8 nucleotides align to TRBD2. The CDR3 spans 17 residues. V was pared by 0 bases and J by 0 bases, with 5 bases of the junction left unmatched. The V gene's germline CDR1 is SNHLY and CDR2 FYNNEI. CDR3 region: CASSEAGLVRSTDTQYF. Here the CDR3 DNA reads TGTGCCAGCAGTGAAGCGGGACTAGTAAGAAGCACAGATACGCAGTATTTT. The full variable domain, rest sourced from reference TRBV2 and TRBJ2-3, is EPEVTQTPSHQVTQMGQEVILRCVPISNHLYFYWYRQILGQKVEFLVSFYNNEISEKSEIFDDQFSVERPDGSNFTLKIRSTKLEDSAMYFCASSEAGLVRSTDTQYFGPGTRLTVL.

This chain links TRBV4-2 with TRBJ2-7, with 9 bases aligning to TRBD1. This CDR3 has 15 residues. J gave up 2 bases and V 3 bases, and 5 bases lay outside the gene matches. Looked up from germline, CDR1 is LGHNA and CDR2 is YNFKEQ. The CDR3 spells CASSQGTGLTYEQYF. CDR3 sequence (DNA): TGTGCCAGCAGCCAGGGGACAGGGCTTACCTACGAGCAGTACTTC.

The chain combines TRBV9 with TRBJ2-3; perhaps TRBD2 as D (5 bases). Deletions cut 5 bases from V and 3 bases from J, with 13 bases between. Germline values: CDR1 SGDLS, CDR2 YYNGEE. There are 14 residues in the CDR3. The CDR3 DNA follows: TGTGCCAGCAGTGACTCGGGGAGTACAGATACGCAGTATTTT. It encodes CASSDSGSTDTQYF.

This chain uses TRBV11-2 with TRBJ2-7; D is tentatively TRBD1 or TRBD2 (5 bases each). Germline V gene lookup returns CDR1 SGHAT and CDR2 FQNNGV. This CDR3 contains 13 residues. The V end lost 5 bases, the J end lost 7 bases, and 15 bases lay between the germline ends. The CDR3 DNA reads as TGTGCCAGCAGCGTCGGGACGACCCGGGAGCAGTACTTC. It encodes CASSVGTTREQYF.

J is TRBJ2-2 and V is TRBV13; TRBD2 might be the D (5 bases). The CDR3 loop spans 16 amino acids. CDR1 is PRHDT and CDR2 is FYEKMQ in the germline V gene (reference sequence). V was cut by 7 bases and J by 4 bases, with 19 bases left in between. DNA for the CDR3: TGTGCCAGCAAGGGTGGAGGTCTGGCGGGCACCGGGGAGCTGTTTTTT. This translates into CASKGGGLAGTGELFF.

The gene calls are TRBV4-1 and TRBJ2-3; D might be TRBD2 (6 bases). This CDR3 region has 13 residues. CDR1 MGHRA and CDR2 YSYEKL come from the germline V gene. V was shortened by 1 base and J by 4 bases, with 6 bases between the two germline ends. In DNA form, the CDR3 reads TGCGCCAGCAGCCAAGCGGGAGCAGATACGCAGTATTTT. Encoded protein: CASSQAGADTQYF.

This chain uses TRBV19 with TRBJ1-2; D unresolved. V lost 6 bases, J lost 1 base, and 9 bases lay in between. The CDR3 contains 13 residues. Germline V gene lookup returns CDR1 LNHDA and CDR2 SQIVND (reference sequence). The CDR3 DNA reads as TGTGCCAGTAGCCCCGGGATTAACTATGGCTACACCTTC. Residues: CASSPGINYGYTF. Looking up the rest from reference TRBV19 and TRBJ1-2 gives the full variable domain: DGGITQSPKYLFRKEGQNVTLSCEQNLNHDAMYWYRQDPGQGLRLIYYSQIVNDFQKGDIAEGYSVSREKKESFPLTVTSAQKNPTAFYLCASSPGINYGYTFGSGTRLTVV.

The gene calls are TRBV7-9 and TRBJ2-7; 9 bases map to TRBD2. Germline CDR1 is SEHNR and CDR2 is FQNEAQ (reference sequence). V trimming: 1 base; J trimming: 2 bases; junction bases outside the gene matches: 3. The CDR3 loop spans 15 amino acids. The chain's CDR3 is CASSLGASGTYEQYF. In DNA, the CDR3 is TGTGCCAGCAGCTTAGGGGCTAGCGGGACCTACGAGCAGTACTTC.

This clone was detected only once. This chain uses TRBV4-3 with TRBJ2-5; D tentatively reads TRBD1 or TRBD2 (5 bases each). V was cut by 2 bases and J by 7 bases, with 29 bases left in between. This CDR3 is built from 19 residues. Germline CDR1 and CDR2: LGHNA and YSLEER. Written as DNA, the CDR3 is TGCGCCAGCAGCCAATGGCCCCTGGGGAGTGGGACCCAAGTTTGGACCCAGTACTTC. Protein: CASSQWPLGSGTQVWTQYF.

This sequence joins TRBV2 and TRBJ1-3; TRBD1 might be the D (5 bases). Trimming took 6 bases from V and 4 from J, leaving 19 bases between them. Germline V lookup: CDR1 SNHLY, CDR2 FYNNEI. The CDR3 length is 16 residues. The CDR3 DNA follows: TGTGCCAGCAGGGCCGAGGACATTCCCGGAGGAAACACCATATATTTT. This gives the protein CASRAEDIPGGNTIYF.

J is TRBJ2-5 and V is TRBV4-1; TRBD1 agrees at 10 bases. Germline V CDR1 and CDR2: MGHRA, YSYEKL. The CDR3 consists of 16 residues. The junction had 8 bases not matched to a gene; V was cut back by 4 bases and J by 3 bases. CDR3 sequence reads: CASSPGGGQGKETQYF. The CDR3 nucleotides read TGCGCCAGCAGCCCGGGTGGGGGACAGGGGAAAGAGACCCAGTACTTC.

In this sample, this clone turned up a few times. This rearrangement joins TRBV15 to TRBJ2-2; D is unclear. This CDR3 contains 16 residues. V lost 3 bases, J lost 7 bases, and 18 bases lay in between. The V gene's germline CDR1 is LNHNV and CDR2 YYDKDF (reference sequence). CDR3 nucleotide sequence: TGTGCCACCAGCAGTGTAGATTTGGGGTCTGGCGGGGAGCTGTTTTTT. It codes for CATSSVDLGSGGELFF.

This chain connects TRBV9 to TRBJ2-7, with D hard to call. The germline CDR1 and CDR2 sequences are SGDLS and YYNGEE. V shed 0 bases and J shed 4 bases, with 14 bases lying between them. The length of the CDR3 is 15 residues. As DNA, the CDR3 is TGTGCCAGCAGCGTAGCCGGTGCCCCTCTTTACGAGCAGTACTTC. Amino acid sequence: CASSVAGAPLYEQYF.

In nucleotides, the CDR3 is TGTGCCAGCAGCCAAGCGGTGGGAGCGGGAGGGTCCTACAATGAGCAGTTCTTC. Its translation is CASSQAVGAGGSYNEQFF. This rearrangement joins TRBV14 to TRBJ2-1; 10 bases line up with TRBD2. Unmatched junction bases numbered 7, after V lost 1 base and J lost 1 base. There are 18 residues in the CDR3. Germline-derived CDR1 and CDR2 are SGHDN and FVKESK.

DNA for the CDR3: TGTGCCAGCAGTTCTAGCGGGAGGGCCCCAGATACGCAGTATTTT. This encodes CASSSSGRAPDTQYF. The rearrangement joins TRBV27 to TRBJ2-3; 12 bases match TRBD2. From germline, CDR1 is MNHEY and CDR2 SMNVEV (reference sequence). V trimming: 4 bases; J trimming: 4 bases; junction bases outside the gene matches: 3. The CDR3 contains 15 residues.

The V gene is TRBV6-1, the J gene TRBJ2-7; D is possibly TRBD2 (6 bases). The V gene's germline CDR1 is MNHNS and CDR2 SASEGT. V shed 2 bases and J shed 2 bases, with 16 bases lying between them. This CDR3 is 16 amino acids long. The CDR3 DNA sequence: TGTGCCAGCAGTGAATTCGGAGGGCTTAGCCCCTACGAGCAGTACTTC. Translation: CASSEFGGLSPYEQYF.

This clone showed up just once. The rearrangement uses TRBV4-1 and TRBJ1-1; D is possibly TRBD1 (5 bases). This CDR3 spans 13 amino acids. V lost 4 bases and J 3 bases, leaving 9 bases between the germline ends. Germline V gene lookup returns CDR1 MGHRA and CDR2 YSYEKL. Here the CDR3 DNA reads TGCGCCAGCAGCCCCAGGGTGGACACTGAAGCTTTCTTT. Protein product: CASSPRVDTEAFF.

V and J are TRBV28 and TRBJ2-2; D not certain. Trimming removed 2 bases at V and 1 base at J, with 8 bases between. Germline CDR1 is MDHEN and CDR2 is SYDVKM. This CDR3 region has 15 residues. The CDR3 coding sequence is TGTGCCAGCAGTTTAGAAGGTTGGAACACCGGGGAGCTGTTTTTT. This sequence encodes CASSLEGWNTGELFF.

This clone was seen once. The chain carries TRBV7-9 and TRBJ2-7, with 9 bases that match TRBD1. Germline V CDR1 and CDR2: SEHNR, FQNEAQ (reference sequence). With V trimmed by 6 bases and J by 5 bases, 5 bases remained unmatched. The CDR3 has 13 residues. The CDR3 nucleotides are TGTGCCAGCAGTGGACAGGGGACCCACGAGCAGTACTTC. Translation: CASSGQGTHEQYF.

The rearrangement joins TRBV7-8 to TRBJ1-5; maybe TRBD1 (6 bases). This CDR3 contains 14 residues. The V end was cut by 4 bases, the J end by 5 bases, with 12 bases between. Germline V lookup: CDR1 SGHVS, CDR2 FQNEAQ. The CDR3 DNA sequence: TGTGCCAGCAGCTCCCACAGGGATGATCAGCCCCAGCATTTT. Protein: CASSSHRDDQPQHF.

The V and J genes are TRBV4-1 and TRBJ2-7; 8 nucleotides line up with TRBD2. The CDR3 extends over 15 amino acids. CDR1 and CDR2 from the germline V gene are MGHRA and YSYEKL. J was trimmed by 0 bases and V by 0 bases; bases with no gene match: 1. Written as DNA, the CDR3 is TGCGCCAGCAGCCAAGACAGCGGGAGCTCCTACGAGCAGTACTTC. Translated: CASSQDSGSSYEQYF.